Listed below are T cell receptor beta chains from one sample, sequenced in a study of T cell repertoires in cytomegalovirus infection. TCRdb used MiXCR to reprocess the reads, holding one entry per CDR3 protein. The sample has around 740,000 distinct CDR3 sequences, approximately 34% seen once. Material for sequencing was PBMCs. These receptors were obtained from a human donor in good health (CMV status not recorded). Some clones in this sample may be carry-over from other donors' samples. Each CDR3 is given with its conserved first and last residue. Each record gives: CDR3 DNA, CDR3 protein, clone size, V gene, D gene, J gene, CDR3 length. A D gene is named only where the DNA matches it firmly. Clone size is given for some rows only: seen once, a few or many times, or a class if the clone is expanded.

cdr3_nt: TGTGCCAGCAGCGTAGCCAGCGGGGGGCACGAGCAGTACTTC
cdr3_aa: CASSVASGGHEQYF
clone_size: NA
v_call: TRBV9
d_call: TRBD2
j_call: TRBJ2-7
cdr3_length: 14

cdr3_nt: TGTGCCAGCAGCTTTTCTGGACAGAACACTGAAGCTTTCTTT
cdr3_aa: CASSFSGQNTEAFF
clone_size: many
v_call: TRBV7-2
d_call: NA
j_call: TRBJ1-1
cdr3_length: 14

cdr3_nt: TGTGCCAGCAGTTTCGTATCGGCTTACAATGAGCAGTTCTTC
cdr3_aa: CASSFVSAYNEQFF
clone_size: many
v_call: TRBV12-3/TRBV12-4
d_call: NA
j_call: TRBJ2-1
cdr3_length: 14

cdr3_nt: TGTGCCAGCCGGAGGGAATCTGGAAACACCATATATTTT
cdr3_aa: CASRRESGNTIYF
clone_size: few
v_call: TRBV6-1
d_call: NA
j_call: TRBJ1-3
cdr3_length: 13

cdr3_nt: TGTGCCAGCACTGGCCTGTGGGGTTTCACCTTC
cdr3_aa: CASTGLWGFTF
clone_size: NA
v_call: TRBV28
d_call: NA
j_call: TRBJ1-2
cdr3_length: 11

cdr3_nt: TGCAGTGCTAGAGGTTTTAGCGCGGGAGCCAAAAACATTCAGTACTTC
cdr3_aa: CSARGFSAGAKNIQYF
clone_size: NA
v_call: TRBV20-1
d_call: NA
j_call: TRBJ2-4
cdr3_length: 16

cdr3_nt: TGTGCCAGCAGTAGCGGACGGGGGGGGAATTCACCCCTCCACTTT
cdr3_aa: CASSSGRGGNSPLHF
clone_size: few
v_call: TRBV28
d_call: NA
j_call: TRBJ1-6
cdr3_length: 15

cdr3_nt: TGTGCCAGCAGACCCGGGGACAGTCCCTACGAGCAGTACTTC
cdr3_aa: CASRPGDSPYEQYF
clone_size: many
v_call: TRBV7-8
d_call: TRBD1
j_call: TRBJ2-7
cdr3_length: 14

cdr3_nt: TGTGCCAGCGGCTGGGACAGGGGGGGCAATCAGCCCCAGCATTTT
cdr3_aa: CASGWDRGGNQPQHF
clone_size: NA
v_call: TRBV7-2
d_call: TRBD1
j_call: TRBJ1-5
cdr3_length: 15

cdr3_nt: TGTGCAAGCAGACCCCTGGAGGGGCCGTATGGCTACACCTTC
cdr3_aa: CASRPLEGPYGYTF
clone_size: NA
v_call: TRBV7-2
d_call: NA
j_call: TRBJ1-2
cdr3_length: 14

cdr3_nt: TGTGCCAGCAGCCTTCTTAGGACAGATACGCAGTATTTT
cdr3_aa: CASSLLRTDTQYF
clone_size: many
v_call: TRBV14
d_call: NA
j_call: TRBJ2-3
cdr3_length: 13

cdr3_nt: TGCGCCAGCAGCCAATACCGGGACAGGAGCACAGATACGCAGTATTTT
cdr3_aa: CASSQYRDRSTDTQYF
clone_size: once
v_call: TRBV4-3
d_call: TRBD1
j_call: TRBJ2-3
cdr3_length: 16

cdr3_nt: TGTGCCAGCAGTCCGACTAGCGGGGGGGCCAATATCTATGAGCAGTTCTTC
cdr3_aa: CASSPTSGGANIYEQFF
clone_size: NA
v_call: TRBV7-3
d_call: TRBD2
j_call: TRBJ2-1
cdr3_length: 17

cdr3_nt: TGTGCCAGCAGAGGCGGGAGAGGCGACGAGCAGTACTTC
cdr3_aa: CASRGGRGDEQYF
clone_size: few
v_call: TRBV11-1
d_call: TRBD2
j_call: TRBJ2-7
cdr3_length: 13

cdr3_nt: TGTGCCAGCAGCGCTAGCGGGGTAAGCTCCTACGAGCAGTACTTC
cdr3_aa: CASSASGVSSYEQYF
clone_size: NA
v_call: TRBV6-6
d_call: TRBD2
j_call: TRBJ2-7
cdr3_length: 15

cdr3_nt: TGCAGTGCTAGAGATCAGAGGACGGGCAATCAGCCCCAGCATTTT
cdr3_aa: CSARDQRTGNQPQHF
clone_size: NA
v_call: TRBV20-1
d_call: NA
j_call: TRBJ1-5
cdr3_length: 15

cdr3_nt: TGTGCCAGCAGCTTAGCACCGCGGGCTAACTATGGCTACACCTTC
cdr3_aa: CASSLAPRANYGYTF
clone_size: once
v_call: TRBV7-8
d_call: NA
j_call: TRBJ1-2
cdr3_length: 15

cdr3_nt: TGTGCCACAGAAAAATGGTGGGTCCGAGACCGAAACACCGGGGAGCTGTTTTTT
cdr3_aa: CATEKWWVRDRNTGELFF
clone_size: NA
v_call: TRBV27
d_call: NA
j_call: TRBJ2-2
cdr3_length: 18